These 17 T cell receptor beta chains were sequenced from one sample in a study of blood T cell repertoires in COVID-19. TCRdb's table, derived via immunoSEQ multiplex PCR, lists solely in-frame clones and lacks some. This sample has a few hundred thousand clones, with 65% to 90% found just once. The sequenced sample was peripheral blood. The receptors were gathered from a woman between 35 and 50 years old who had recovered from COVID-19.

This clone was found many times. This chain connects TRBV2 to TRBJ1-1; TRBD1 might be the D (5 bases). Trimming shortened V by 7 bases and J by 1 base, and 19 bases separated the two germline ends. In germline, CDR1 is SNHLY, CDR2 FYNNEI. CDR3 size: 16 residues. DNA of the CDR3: TGTGCCAGCATCCGAAACGGGGGGAGAGGGAACACTGAAGCTTTCTTT. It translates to CASIRNGGRGNTEAFF.

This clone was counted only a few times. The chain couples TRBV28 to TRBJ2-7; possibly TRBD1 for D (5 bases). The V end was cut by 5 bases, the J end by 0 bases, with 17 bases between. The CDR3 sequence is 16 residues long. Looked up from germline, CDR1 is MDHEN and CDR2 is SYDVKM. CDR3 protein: CASSPSAGKSSYEQYF. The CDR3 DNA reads TGTGCCAGCAGTCCATCAGCAGGGAAAAGCTCCTACGAGCAGTACTTC.

CDR3 sequence reads: CASSPLSPRDRNTIYF. For the CDR3, the DNA is TGTGCCAGCTCACCGCTTAGCCCCCGGGACAGAAACACCATATATTTT. The chain combines TRBV18 with TRBJ1-3; D is possibly TRBD1 (6 bases). The CDR3 is made up of 16 amino acids. Trimming removed 3 bases at V and 5 bases at J, with 17 bases between. Germline CDR1 KGHSH, CDR2 LQKENI. Filled out from reference TRBV18 and TRBJ1-3, the complete variable domain reads NAGVMQNPRHLVRRRGQEARLRCSPMKGHSHVYWYRQLPEEGLKFMVYLQKENIIDESGMPKERFSAEFPKEGPSILRIQQVVRGDSAAYFCASSPLSPRDRNTIYFGEGSWLTVV.

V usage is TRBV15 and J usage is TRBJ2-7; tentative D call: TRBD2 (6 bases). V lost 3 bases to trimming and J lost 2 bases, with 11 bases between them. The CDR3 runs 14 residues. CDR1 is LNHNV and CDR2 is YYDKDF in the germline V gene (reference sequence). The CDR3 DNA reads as TGTGCCACCAGCAGGGATGGAGGGGCCTACGAGCAGTACTTC. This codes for CATSRDGGAYEQYF.

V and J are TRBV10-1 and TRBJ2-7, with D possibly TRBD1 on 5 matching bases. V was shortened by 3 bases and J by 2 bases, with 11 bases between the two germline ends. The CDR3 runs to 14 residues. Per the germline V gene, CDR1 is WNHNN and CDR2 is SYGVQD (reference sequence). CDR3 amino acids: CASSDDSSAYEQYF. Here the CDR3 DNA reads TGCGCCAGCAGTGACGACAGTTCGGCCTACGAGCAGTACTTC.

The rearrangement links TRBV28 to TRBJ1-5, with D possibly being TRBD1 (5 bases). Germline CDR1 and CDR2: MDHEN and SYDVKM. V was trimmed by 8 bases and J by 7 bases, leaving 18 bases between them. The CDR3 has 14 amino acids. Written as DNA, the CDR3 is TGTGCCAGCTTCGTGCCAGGGTCCGGGCAGCCCCAGCATTTT. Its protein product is CASFVPGSGQPQHF.

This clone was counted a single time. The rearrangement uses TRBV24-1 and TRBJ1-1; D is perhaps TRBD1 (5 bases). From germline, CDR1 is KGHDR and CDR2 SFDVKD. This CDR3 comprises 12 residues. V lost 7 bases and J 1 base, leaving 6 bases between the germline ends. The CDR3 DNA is TGTGCCACCAGCGGGGGGAACACTGAAGCTTTCTTT. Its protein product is CATSGGNTEAFF.

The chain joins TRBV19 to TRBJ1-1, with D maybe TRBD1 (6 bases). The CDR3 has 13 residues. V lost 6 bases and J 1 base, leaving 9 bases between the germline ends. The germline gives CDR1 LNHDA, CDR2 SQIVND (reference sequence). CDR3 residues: CASRWTENTEAFF. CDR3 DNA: TGTGCCAGTAGATGGACAGAGAACACTGAAGCTTTCTTT.

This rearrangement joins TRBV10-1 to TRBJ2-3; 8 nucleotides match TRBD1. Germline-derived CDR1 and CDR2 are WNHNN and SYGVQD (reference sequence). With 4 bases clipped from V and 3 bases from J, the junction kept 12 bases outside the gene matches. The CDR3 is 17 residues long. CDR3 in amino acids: CASSGGRGDRGTDTQYF. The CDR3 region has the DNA TGCGCCAGCAGTGGGGGACGGGGAGACAGGGGTACAGATACGCAGTATTTT.

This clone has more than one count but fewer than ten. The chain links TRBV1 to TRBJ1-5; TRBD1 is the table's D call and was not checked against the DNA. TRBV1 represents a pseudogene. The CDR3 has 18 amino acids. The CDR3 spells CTSGPAETDRGLYRPQHF. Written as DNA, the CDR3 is TGCACCAGCGGCCCCGCAGAGACGGACAGGGGTTTGTATCGGCCCCAGCATTTT.

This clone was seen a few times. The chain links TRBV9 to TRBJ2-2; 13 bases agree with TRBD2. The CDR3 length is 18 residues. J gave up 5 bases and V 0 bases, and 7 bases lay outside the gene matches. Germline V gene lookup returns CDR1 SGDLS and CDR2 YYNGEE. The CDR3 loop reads CASSVGPGLAGKTGELFF. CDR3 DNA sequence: TGTGCCAGCAGCGTAGGTCCGGGACTAGCGGGGAAAACCGGGGAGCTGTTTTTT.

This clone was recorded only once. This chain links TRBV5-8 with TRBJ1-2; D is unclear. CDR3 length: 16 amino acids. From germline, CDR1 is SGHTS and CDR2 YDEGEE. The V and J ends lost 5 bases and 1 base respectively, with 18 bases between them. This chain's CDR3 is CASSSGKIYFNYGYTF. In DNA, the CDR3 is TGTGCCAGCAGTTCCGGGAAAATCTACTTTAACTATGGCTACACCTTC. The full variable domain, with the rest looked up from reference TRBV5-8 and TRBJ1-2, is EAGVTQSPTHLIKTRGQQATLRCSPISGHTSVYWYQQALGLGLQFLLWYDEGEERNRGNFPPRFSGRQFPNYSSELNVNALELEDSALYLCASSSGKIYFNYGYTFGSGTRLTVV.

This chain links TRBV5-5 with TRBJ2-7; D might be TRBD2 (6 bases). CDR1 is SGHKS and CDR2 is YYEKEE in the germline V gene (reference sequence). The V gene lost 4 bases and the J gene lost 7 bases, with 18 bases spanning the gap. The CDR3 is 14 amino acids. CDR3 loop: CASSPAVTSFEQYF. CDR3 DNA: TGTGCCAGCAGCCCGGCGGTGACTAGTTTTGAGCAGTACTTC. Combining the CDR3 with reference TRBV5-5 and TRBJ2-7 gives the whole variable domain DAGVTQSPTHLIKTRGQQVTLRCSPISGHKSVSWYQQVLGQGPQFIFQYYEKEERGRGNFPDRFSARQFPNYSSELNVNALLLGDSALYLCASSPAVTSFEQYFGPGTRLTVT.

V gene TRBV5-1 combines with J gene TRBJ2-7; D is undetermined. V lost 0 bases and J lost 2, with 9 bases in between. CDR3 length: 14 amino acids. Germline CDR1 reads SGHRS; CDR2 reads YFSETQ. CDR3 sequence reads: CASSLEPNAYEQYF. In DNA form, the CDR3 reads TGCGCCAGCAGCTTGGAGCCCAATGCCTACGAGCAGTACTTC.

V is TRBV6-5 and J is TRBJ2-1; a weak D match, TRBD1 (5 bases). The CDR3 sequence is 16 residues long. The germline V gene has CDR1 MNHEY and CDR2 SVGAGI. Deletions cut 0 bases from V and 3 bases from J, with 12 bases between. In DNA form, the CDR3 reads TGTGCCAGCAGTTACTCAGGGCAGGGCTACTACAATGAGCAGTTCTTC. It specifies CASSYSGQGYYNEQFF.

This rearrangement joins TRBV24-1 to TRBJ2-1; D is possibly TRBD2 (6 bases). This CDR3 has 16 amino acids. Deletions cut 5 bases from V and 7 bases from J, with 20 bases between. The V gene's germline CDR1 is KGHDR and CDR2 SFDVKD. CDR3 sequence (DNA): TGTGCCACCAGTGGGGGGTTGGGGGGTAAGGAAAATGAGCAGTTCTTC. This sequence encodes CATSGGLGGKENEQFF.

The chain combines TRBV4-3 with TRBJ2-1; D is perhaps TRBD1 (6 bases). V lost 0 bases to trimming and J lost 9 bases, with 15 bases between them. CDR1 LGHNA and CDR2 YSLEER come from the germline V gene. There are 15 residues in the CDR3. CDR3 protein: CASSQELQGRGEQFF. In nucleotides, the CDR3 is TGCGCCAGCAGCCAAGAGTTACAGGGACGTGGTGAGCAGTTCTTC.